This TCR beta chain comes out of a study of blood T cell repertoires in COVID-19. CDR1 is MNHEY and CDR2 is SMNVEV in the germline V gene (reference sequence). V was cut by 4 bases and J by 2 bases, with 19 bases left in between. This CDR3 contains 17 residues. Using immunoSEQ multiplex PCR, the repertoire was profiled, and TCRdb retains in-frame clones only, with some absent. This sample yields around 450,000 clones, of which about 89% are seen a single time; approximately 4.5% belongs to the top ten. The chain has TRBV27 and TRBJ2-3, with no clear D. Sequencing was done on a sample of peripheral blood. The sequence came from a woman in her thirties with acute or convalescent COVID-19. The CDR3 here is CASSSSNSPFSTDTQYF. In nucleotides, the CDR3 is TGTGCCAGCAGTTCATCAAACAGCCCTTTCTCCACAGATACGCAGTATTTT.